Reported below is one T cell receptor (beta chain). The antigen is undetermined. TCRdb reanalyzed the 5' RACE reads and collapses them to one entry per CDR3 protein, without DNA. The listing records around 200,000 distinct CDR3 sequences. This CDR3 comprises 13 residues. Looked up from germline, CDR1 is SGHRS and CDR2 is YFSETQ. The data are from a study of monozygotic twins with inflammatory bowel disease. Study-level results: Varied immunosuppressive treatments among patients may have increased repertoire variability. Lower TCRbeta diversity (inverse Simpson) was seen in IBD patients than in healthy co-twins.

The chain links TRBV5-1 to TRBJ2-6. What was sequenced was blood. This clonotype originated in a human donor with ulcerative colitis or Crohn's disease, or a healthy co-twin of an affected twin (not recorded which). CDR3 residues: CASSPDGANVLTF.